One and the same sample provided the 16 T cell receptor beta chains below, sequenced in a study of cytomegalovirus exposure and HLA in healthy donors. The PCR contained 60 Vbeta and 13 Jbeta primers. Sequencing used immunoSEQ multiplex PCR; TCRdb keeps in-frame clones, though not all of them. The data contain under 130,000 clones, 74% of them singletons. The sequencing input was PBMCs. The receptors were sampled from a man aged 45-65 years in good health and CMV-seropositive.

This clone was counted a few times. This chain uses TRBV10-3 with TRBJ2-1; maybe TRBD2 (7 bases). Trimming left V 6 bases short and J 7 bases short, with 13 bases between. Germline V CDR1 and CDR2: ENHRY, SYGVKD. CDR3 length: 13 residues. The CDR3 spells CAISRGGLNEQFF. The CDR3 DNA reads TGTGCCATCAGCCGCGGGGGCCTGAATGAGCAGTTCTTC.

This clone was counted a few times. The J gene is TRBJ2-1, the V gene TRBV4-1; 11 bases are a match to TRBD2. The CDR3 length is 15 residues. V gave up 6 bases and J gave up 5 bases; unmatched junction bases: 6. Looked up from germline, CDR1 is MGHRA and CDR2 is YSYEKL. CDR3 amino acids: CASRNGLAGNNEQFF. The CDR3 DNA follows: TGCGCCAGCAGAAATGGACTAGCGGGCAACAATGAGCAGTTCTTC.

This clone has just a few counts. This rearrangement joins TRBV21-1 to TRBJ1-5; the table's D call, TRBD1, has no DNA check behind it. TRBV21-1 is listed as a pseudogene. The CDR3 covers 12 residues. The CDR3 nucleotides are TGTGCCAGCAGCAAAGAACACCAGCCCCAGCATTTT. It encodes CASSKEHQPQHF.

This clone occurred a few times. This chain joins TRBV18 and TRBJ2-7; 8 bases map to TRBD1. The trim removed 3 bases at V and 7 bases at J, leaving 11 bases unmatched. The CDR3 consists of 15 residues. Germline V gene data show CDR1 as KGHSH and CDR2 as LQKENI. The CDR3 region is CASSPLATGVGEQYF. CDR3 DNA: TGTGCCAGCTCACCGTTAGCGACAGGGGTGGGAGAGCAGTACTTC.

J is TRBJ2-5 and V is TRBV6-1; D possibly corresponds to TRBD1 (5 bases). In germline, CDR1 is MNHNS, CDR2 SASEGT. V was pared by 7 bases and J by 4 bases, with 16 bases between. The CDR3 runs 14 residues. The CDR3 region has the DNA TGTGCCAGCATCCTCAGGGCGCGAGGAGAGACCCAGTACTTC. Translated, it gives CASILRARGETQYF.

The rearrangement joins TRBV2 to TRBJ1-2, with 7 nucleotides matching TRBD1. The CDR3 length is 12 residues. CDR1 is SNHLY, CDR2 FYNNEI, per germline. V was pared by 7 bases and J by 8 bases, with 7 bases of the junction left unmatched. The CDR3 DNA reads as TGTGCCAGCACTACCACAGGGGAAGGCTACACCTTC. This codes for CASTTTGEGYTF.

This chain joins TRBV5-1 and TRBJ1-4; D not certain. Germline V lookup: CDR1 SGHRS, CDR2 YFSETQ. This CDR3 is built from 13 residues. Trimming cost V 0 bases and J 5 bases, with 5 bases left between them. The CDR3 loop is CASSLVGNEKLFF. The CDR3 nucleotides read TGCGCCAGCAGCTTGGTTGGCAATGAAAAACTGTTTTTT.

The chain has TRBV28 and TRBJ1-5; no definite D call. Trimming shortened V by 6 bases and J by 6 bases, and 9 bases separated the two germline ends. Germline V gene lookup returns CDR1 MDHEN and CDR2 SYDVKM. This CDR3 comprises 12 residues. DNA for the CDR3: TGTGCCAGCAGAAGCCAGGCTCAGCCCCAGCATTTT. As protein: CASRSQAQPQHF.

This chain uses TRBV28 with TRBJ1-3, with TRBD1 as a possible D gene (6 bases). CDR1 is MDHEN, CDR2 SYDVKM, per germline. Between the trimmed V and J ends, which lost 5 bases and 4 bases, there was a span of 12 bases. This CDR3 has 14 residues. CDR3 sequence reads: CASSPGQSGNTIYF. The CDR3 DNA follows: TGTGCCAGCAGTCCCGGACAGTCCGGAAACACCATATATTTT.

The chain has TRBV19 and TRBJ1-2, with D maybe TRBD1 (6 bases). There are 14 residues in the CDR3. The germline CDR1 and CDR2 sequences are LNHDA and SQIVND (reference sequence). V was cut by 3 bases and J by 4 bases, with 12 bases left in between. The CDR3 bases are TGTGCCAGTAGTATGATCGGACAGATCTATGGCTACACCTTC. Protein product: CASSMIGQIYGYTF.

This sequence joins TRBV19 and TRBJ1-5; 7 nucleotides match TRBD1. CDR3 length: 15 residues. In germline, CDR1 is LNHDA, CDR2 SQIVND (reference sequence). V was pared by 6 bases and J by 1 base, with 6 bases of the junction left unmatched. The CDR3 DNA reads as TGTGCCAGTAGGGACAGGATGTACAGCAATCAGCCCCAGCATTTT. It codes for CASRDRMYSNQPQHF.

This clone was detected only a few times. The chain carries TRBV6-5 and TRBJ2-5; D gene unclear. From germline, CDR1 is MNHEY and CDR2 SVGAGI. This CDR3 is built from 10 residues. Trimming shortened V by 10 bases and J by 0 bases, and 3 bases separated the two germline ends. The CDR3: CATYQETQYF. In DNA form, the CDR3 reads TGTGCCACGTACCAAGAGACCCAGTACTTC.

The gene calls are TRBV12-5 and TRBJ1-1; D is ambiguous. V was cut by 0 bases and J by 6 bases, with 5 bases left in between. This CDR3 is 12 amino acids long. CDR1 LGHNT and CDR2 FRNRAP come from the germline V gene. The CDR3 region is CASGLVTSEAFF. CDR3 sequence (DNA): TGTGCTAGTGGTTTGGTGACTTCTGAAGCTTTCTTT.

V usage is TRBV2 and J usage is TRBJ1-5; D is uncertain. Trimming shortened V by 8 bases and J by 4 bases, and 12 bases separated the two germline ends. This CDR3 has 13 amino acids. CDR1 and CDR2 from the germline V gene are SNHLY and FYNNEI. Written as DNA, the CDR3 is TGTGCCAGCGTGGGCCAGTTAAATCAGCCCCAGCATTTT. Its translation: CASVGQLNQPQHF.

This sequence joins TRBV5-5 and TRBJ1-2, with 8 bases identical to TRBD1. CDR3 length: 18 residues. Trimming took 5 bases from V and 4 from J; bases not matched to a gene: 19. Germline CDR1 SGHKS, CDR2 YYEKEE (reference sequence). The CDR3 loop is CASSLDQGARGGVYGYTF. The DNA of the CDR3 is TGTGCCAGCAGTCTTGACCAGGGGGCCAGGGGTGGGGTCTATGGCTACACCTTC.

V usage is TRBV5-4 and J usage is TRBJ2-5; TRBD2 agrees at 13 bases. Germline CDR1 reads SGHNT; CDR2 reads YYREEE (reference sequence). The CDR3 covers 17 residues. V dropped 4 bases and J dropped 3; count of bases not matched to a gene: 9. CDR3 nucleotides: TGTGCCAGCAGCCCTGCAAAAGGGACTAGCGGGGAAGAGACCCAGTACTTC. It is translated as CASSPAKGTSGEETQYF.